At least ten counts were recorded for the clone carrying this T cell receptor (beta chain). The antigen remains undetermined. Generation of TCR cDNA used 5'RACE template switching (which added a universal primer site and UMIs). One entry per CDR3 protein results from TCRdb running MiXCR on the 5' RACE reads. The sample carries fewer than 400,000 distinct CDR3 sequences, around 6.4% recorded once. The data are from a study of T cells after yellow fever vaccination. Overall study findings and caveats: FACS-sorted repertoires could harbor abundant contaminating bulk-population clonotypes. The study found a weaker secondary response that peaked faster, day 5 versus 15. Of the clonotypes, a small share occurred in both CD4 and CD8 compartments.

Trimming removed 4 bases from V and 2 bases from J, with 16 bases in between. This CDR3 has 17 residues. Germline V gene data show CDR1 as SGHDT and CDR2 as YYEEEE. The receptor comes from a man aged 25 to 40 who received the YFV17D yellow fever vaccine. The chain is built from TRBV5-6 and TRBJ1-6, with D possibly matching TRBD1 (5 bases). The sample consisted of PBMCs, taken 5 days after the yellow fever booster vaccination. The CDR3 loop reads CASSTAGARPYNSPLHF. CDR3 coding DNA: TGTGCCAGCAGCACCGCCGGGGCCCGTCCCTATAATTCACCCCTCCACTTT.